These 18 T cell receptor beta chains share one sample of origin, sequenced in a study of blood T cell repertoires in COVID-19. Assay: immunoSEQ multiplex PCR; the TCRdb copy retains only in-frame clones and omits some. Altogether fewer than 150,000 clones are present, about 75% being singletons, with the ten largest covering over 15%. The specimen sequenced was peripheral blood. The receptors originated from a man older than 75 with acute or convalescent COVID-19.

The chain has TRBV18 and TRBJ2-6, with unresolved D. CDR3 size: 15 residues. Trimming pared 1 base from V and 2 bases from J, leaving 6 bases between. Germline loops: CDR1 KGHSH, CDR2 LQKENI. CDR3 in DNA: TGTGCCAGCTCACCACGAGGTACTGGGGCCAACGTCCTGACTTTC. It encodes CASSPRGTGANVLTF.

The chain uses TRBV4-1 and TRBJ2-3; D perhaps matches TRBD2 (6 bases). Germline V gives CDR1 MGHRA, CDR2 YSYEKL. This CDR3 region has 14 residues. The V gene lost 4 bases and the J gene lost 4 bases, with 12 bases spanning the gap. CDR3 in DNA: TGCGCCAGCAGCCTTCGACTAGGCGCAGATACGCAGTATTTT. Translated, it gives CASSLRLGADTQYF.

Here the CDR3 reads CASSQGRVNTEAFF. The CDR3, as DNA: TGTGCCAGCAGCCAGGGGAGAGTGAACACTGAAGCTTTCTTT. The chain couples TRBV3-1 (or the pseudogene TRBV3-2) to TRBJ1-1; no reliable D call. The ends were cut back, 3 bases at V and 0 bases at J, with 8 bases in the middle. CDR3 size: 14 residues. Germline V CDR1 and CDR2: LGHDT, YNNKEL (reference sequence).

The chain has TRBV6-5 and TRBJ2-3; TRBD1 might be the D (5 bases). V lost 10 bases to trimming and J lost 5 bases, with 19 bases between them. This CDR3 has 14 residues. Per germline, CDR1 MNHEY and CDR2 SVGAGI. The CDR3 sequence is CATSTRRVGDTQYF. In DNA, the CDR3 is TGTGCCACCTCGACCCGCAGGGTGGGAGATACGCAGTATTTT.

The CDR3 loop reads CASSFTGVVTEAFF. CDR3 DNA: TGTGCCAGCAGCTTTACAGGGGTGGTCACTGAAGCTTTCTTT. This chain uses TRBV7-2 with TRBJ1-1, with 7 bases that match TRBD1. Per the germline V gene, CDR1 is SGHTA and CDR2 is FQGNSA. V shed 3 bases and J 4 bases; nucleotides not matched to a gene: 5. The CDR3 has 14 amino acids.

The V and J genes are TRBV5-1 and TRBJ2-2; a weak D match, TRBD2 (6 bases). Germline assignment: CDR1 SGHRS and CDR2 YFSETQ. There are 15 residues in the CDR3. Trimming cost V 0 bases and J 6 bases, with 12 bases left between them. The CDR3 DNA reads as TGCGCCAGCAGCTTGGAGGGACTTTCAGCCGGGGAGCTGTTTTTT. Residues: CASSLEGLSAGELFF.

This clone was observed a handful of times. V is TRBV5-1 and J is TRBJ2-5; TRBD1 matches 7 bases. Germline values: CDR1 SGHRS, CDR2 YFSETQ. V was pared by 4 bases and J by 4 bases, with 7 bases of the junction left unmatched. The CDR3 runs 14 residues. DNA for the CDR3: TGCGCCAGCAGCCTGACAGGGAGACGAGAGACCCAGTACTTC. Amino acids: CASSLTGRRETQYF. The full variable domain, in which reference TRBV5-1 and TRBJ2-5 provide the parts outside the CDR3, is KAGVTQTPRYLIKTRGQQVTLSCSPISGHRSVSWYQQTPGQGLQFLFEYFSETQRNKGNFPGRFSGRQFSNSRSEMNVSTLELGDSALYLCASSLTGRRETQYFGPGTRLLVL.

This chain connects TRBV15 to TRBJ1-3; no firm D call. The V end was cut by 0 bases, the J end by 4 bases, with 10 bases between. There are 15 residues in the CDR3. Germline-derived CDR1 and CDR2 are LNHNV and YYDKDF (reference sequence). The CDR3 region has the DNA TGTGCCACCAGCAGAGACCTACTCTCCGGAAACACCATATATTTT. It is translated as CATSRDLLSGNTIYF.

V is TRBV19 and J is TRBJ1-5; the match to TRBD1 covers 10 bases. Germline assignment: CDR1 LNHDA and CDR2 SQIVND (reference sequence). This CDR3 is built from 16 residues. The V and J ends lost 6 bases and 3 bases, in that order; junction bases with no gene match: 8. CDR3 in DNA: TGTGCCAGTAGCTTCCCGGGACAGGGGCTCAATCAGCCCCAGCATTTT. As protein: CASSFPGQGLNQPQHF. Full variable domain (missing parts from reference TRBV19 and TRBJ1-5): DGGITQSPKYLFRKEGQNVTLSCEQNLNHDAMYWYRQDPGQGLRLIYYSQIVNDFQKGDIAEGYSVSREKKESFPLTVTSAQKNPTAFYLCASSFPGQGLNQPQHFGDGTRLSIL.

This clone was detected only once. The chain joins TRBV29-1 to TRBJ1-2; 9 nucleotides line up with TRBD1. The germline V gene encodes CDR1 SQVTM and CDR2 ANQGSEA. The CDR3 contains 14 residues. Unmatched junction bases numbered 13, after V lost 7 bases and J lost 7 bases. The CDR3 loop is CSARDRVTDGGYTF. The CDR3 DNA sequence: TGCAGCGCTCGGGACAGGGTAACTGACGGTGGCTACACCTTC.

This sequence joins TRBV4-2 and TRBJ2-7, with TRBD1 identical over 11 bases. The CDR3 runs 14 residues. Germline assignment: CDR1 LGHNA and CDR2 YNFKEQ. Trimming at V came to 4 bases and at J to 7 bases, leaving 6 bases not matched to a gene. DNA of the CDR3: TGTGCCAGCAGCCCAGGACAGGGGGCTGGAGAGCAGTACTTC. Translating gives CASSPGQGAGEQYF.

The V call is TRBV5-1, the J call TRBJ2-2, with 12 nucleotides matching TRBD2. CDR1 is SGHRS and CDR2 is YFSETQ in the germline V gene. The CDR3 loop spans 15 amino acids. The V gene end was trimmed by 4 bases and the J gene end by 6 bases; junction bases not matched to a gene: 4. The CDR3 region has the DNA TGCGCCAGCAGCCCGGCTAGCGGGGGGGCCGGGGAGCTGTTTTTT. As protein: CASSPASGGAGELFF.

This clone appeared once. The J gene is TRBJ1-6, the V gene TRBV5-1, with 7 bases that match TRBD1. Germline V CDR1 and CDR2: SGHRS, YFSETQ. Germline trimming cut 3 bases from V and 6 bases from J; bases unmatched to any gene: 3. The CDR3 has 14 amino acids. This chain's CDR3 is CASSSGQTNSPLHF. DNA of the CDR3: TGCGCCAGCAGCTCGGGACAGACTAATTCACCCCTCCACTTT.

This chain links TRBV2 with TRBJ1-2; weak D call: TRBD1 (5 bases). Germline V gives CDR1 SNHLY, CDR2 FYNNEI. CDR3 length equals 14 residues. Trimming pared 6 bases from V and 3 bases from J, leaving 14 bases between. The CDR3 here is CASRRGGEYYGYTF. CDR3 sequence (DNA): TGTGCCAGCAGACGGGGGGGAGAATACTATGGCTACACCTTC.

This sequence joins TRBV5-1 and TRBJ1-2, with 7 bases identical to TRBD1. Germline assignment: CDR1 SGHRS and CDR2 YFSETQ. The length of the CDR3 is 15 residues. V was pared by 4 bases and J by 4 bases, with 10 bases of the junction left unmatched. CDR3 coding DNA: TGCGCCAGCAGCCCCAGACAGGGCCCATTCTATGGCTACACCTTC. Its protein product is CASSPRQGPFYGYTF.

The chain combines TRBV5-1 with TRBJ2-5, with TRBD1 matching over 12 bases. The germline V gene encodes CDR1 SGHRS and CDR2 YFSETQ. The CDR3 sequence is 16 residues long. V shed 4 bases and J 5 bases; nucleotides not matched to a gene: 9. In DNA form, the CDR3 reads TGCGCCAGCAGCCGCGGGACAGGGGGCGCGTGGGAGACCCAGTACTTC. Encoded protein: CASSRGTGGAWETQYF.

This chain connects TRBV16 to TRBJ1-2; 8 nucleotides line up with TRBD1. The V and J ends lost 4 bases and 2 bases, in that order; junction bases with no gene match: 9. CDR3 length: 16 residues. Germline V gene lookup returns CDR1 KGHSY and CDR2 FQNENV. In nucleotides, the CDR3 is TGTGCCAGCAGCCGACCCGGACAGGGAGCGAACTATGGCTACACCTTC. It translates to CASSRPGQGANYGYTF.

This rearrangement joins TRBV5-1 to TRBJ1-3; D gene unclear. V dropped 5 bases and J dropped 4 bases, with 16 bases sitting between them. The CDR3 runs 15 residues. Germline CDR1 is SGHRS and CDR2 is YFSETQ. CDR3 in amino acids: CASRREGTAGNTIYF. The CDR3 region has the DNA TGCGCCAGCAGACGGGAGGGCACTGCGGGAAACACCATATATTTT.